The text below deals with one TCR beta chain. What it binds is unknown. CDR1 MNHNS and CDR2 SASEGT come from the germline V gene. CDR3 length: 15 residues. V lost 6 bases, J lost 1 base, and 5 bases stayed unmatched. This sample is drawn from a study of CD8 T cells in ankylosing spondylitis. Study-level points and caveats: Ankylosing spondylitis blood appeared to carry a characteristic TCR beta motif of seven to nine highly homologous variants.

For TCR beta, libraries came from quantitative 5'-RACE with molecular barcodes. MiXCR, applied by TCRdb to the 5' RACE reads, yields one record per CDR3 protein. Of hundreds of thousands of distinct CDR3 sequences detected, about 15% appear once; the ten largest clones hold just over 1%. The sequence was collected from a male donor with ankylosing spondylitis. The J gene is TRBJ2-3, the V gene TRBV6-1; TRBD2 matches at 9 bases. Sequencing input: blood, either unsorted or a sorted T cell fraction (not recorded which). CDR3 loop: CASRAGGGGTDTQYF. The CDR3 DNA reads TGTGCCAGCAGGGCGGGGGGGGGAGGCACAGATACGCAGTATTTT.